Sequencing of this TCR beta chain was carried out in a study of cytomegalovirus exposure and HLA in healthy donors. About the research overall: As an earlier analysis found, about 179 million T cells yielded 95 million to 130 million unique TCR beta sequences.

Comment on this clone: The antigen remains unidentified.

Regarding the study as a whole: It was reportedly the case that the classifier diagnosed cytomegalovirus status with high specificity and sensitivity.

The V gene lost 7 bases and the J gene lost 3 bases, with 12 bases spanning the gap. Germline V gives CDR1 ENHRY, CDR2 SYGVKD. The CDR3 has 13 residues. PCR employed 60 Vbeta and 13 Jbeta primers. In the authors' methods: Around 80 million unique TCR beta chains, around 10 million of them shared, were counted by a later analysis. This table comes from immunoSEQ multiplex PCR, and its TCRdb copy is limited to in-frame clones, with some not included. V, J and clone size were drawn from that table, and D and trimming were deduced from the DNA. Of 180,000 or so clones listed, approximately 79% were seen once; the top ten hold 6.3%.

The sample taken for sequencing was PBMCs. The chain employs TRBV10-3 and TRBJ1-1; D gene uncertain. The TCR sequence derives from a middle-aged man in good health and CMV-seropositive. CDR3 nucleotides: TGTGCCATCACAGGTCGTTTGGACACTGAAGCTTTCTTT. This sequence encodes CAITGRLDTEAFF.